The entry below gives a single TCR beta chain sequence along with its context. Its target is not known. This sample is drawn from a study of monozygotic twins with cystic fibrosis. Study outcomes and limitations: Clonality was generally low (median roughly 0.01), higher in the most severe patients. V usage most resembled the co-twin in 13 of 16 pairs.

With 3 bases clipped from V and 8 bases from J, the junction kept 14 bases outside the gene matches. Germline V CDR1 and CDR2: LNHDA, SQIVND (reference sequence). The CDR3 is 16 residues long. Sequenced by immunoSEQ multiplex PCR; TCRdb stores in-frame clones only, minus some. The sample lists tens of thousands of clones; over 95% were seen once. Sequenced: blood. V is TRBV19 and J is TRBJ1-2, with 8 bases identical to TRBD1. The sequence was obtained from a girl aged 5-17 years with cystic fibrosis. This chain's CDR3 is CASSILAGGAGWGYTF. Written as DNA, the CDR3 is TGTGCCAGTAGTATCCTGGCAGGGGGCGCAGGTTGGGGCTACACCTTC.